The source of this TCR beta chain is a study of T cell responses to AZD1222 COVID-19 vaccine. Across the study: Combined were second doses at about 4 or about 12 weeks.

The table came from immunoSEQ multiplex PCR; TCRdb's copy has only in-frame clones and leaves some out. The repertoire holds some 100,000 clones, with 87% as singletons. With respect to this clone: Antigen: not known.

Study observations and caveats: Reportedly, nearly half the spike-specific TCRs target unmutated variant regions. At baseline, just five to seven AZD1222 recipients tested seropositive. Following two doses of AZD1222, Spike-specific TCR breadth and depth rose.

The sequence was collected from an adult in good health. The starting material was peripheral blood, obtained on day 0 of AZD1222 vaccination.

The CDR3 DNA follows: TGTGCCAGCAGCTCAGACGGGGGTCGTACTGAAGCTTTCTTT. Translation gives CASSSDGGRTEAFF. This sequence joins TRBV7-9 and TRBJ1-1, with D maybe TRBD1 (5 bases). This CDR3 has 14 residues. The V and J ends lost 4 bases and 5 bases respectively, with 14 bases between them. Looked up from germline, CDR1 is SEHNR and CDR2 is FQNEAQ (reference sequence).